The 6 T cell receptor beta chains given below trace back to one sample, sequenced in a study of PD-L1 blockade in urothelial cancer. Some clones are missing from TCRdb's copy, which holds only in-frame ones; the method was immunoSEQ multiplex PCR. The table has about 84,000 clones, over 80% seen once. Sequenced here: PBMCs, sampled around atezolizumab (anti-PD-L1) treatment. The origin of the receptors is a man aged 70 or older with urothelial cancer.

This clone was counted a single time. The chain recombines TRBV6-1 with TRBJ1-3, with 9 nucleotides matching TRBD1. CDR3 size: 16 residues. The germline CDR1 and CDR2 sequences are MNHNS and SASEGT. After removal of 3 bases from V and 2 bases from J, the junction contained 5 bases not matched to a gene. CDR3: CASSDQQGATGNTIYF. The CDR3 DNA follows: TGTGCCAGCAGTGACCAACAGGGGGCGACTGGAAACACCATATATTTT.

Regarding this clone: At one end, the junction sequence differs from germline, possibly due to a read error. V usage is TRBV7-7 and J usage is TRBJ2-7; 10 bases fit TRBD1. Germline V lookup: CDR1 SSHAT, CDR2 FNYEAQ (reference sequence). The CDR3 has 17 residues. The chain's CDR3 is CASSSARDRGNYYEQYF. DNA for the CDR3: TGTGCTAGCAGCTCGGCCCGGGACAGGGGAAACTACTACGAGCAGTACTTC.

The count of this clone is one. The chain couples TRBV5-6 to TRBJ1-2; 9 positions agree with TRBD1. The CDR3 totals 16 residues. The trim removed 5 bases at V and 6 bases at J, leaving 14 bases unmatched. Germline V gene data show CDR1 as SGHDT and CDR2 as YYEEEE. CDR3 nucleotide sequence: TGTGCCAGCAGGCCCGGGACAGGGATTGTCGGTAATGGCTACACCTTC. This translates into CASRPGTGIVGNGYTF.

J is TRBJ2-1 and V is TRBV19; 9 nucleotides agree with TRBD1. Losses at the gene ends were 5 bases for V and 6 bases for J; bases not matched to a gene: 5. CDR1 is LNHDA, CDR2 SQIVND, per germline (reference sequence). The CDR3 sequence is 14 residues long. This chain's CDR3 is CASSPLTGGNEQFF. The DNA of the CDR3 is TGTGCCAGTAGTCCCCTGACAGGGGGCAATGAGCAGTTCTTC.

The chain couples TRBV7-3 to TRBJ2-1; TRBD2 agrees at 9 bases. CDR1 is SGHTA, CDR2 FQGTGA, per germline. The CDR3 runs to 15 residues. V lost 3 bases, J lost 7 bases, and 7 bases stayed unmatched. This chain's CDR3 is CASSLAGGWMNEQFF. The CDR3 bases are TGTGCCAGCAGCTTGGCGGGAGGGTGGATGAATGAGCAGTTCTTC.

The chain combines TRBV5-6 with TRBJ2-7, with D perhaps matching TRBD2 (7 bases). V lost 8 bases and J 4 bases, leaving 10 bases between the germline ends. The CDR3 sequence is 11 residues long. The germline gives CDR1 SGHDT, CDR2 YYEEEE. The CDR3 DNA follows: TGTGCCAGGGAGGGGGGGTACGAGCAGTACTTC. Translated: CAREGGYEQYF.